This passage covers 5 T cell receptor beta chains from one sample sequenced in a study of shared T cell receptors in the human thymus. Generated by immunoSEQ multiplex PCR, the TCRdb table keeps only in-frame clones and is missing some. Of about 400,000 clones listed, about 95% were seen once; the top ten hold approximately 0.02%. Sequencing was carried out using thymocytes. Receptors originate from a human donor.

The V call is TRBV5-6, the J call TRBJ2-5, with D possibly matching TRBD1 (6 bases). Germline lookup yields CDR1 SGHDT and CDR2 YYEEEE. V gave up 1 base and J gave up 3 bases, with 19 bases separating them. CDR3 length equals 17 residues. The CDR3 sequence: CASSLWGPSIIKETQYF. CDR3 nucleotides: TGTGCCAGCAGCTTGTGGGGGCCCTCCATAATAAAAGAGACCCAGTACTTC.

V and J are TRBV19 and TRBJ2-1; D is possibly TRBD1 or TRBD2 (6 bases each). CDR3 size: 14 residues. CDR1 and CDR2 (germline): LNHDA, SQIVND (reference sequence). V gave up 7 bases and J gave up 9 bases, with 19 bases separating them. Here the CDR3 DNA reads TGTGCCAGTAAGGGACACGGGAGTGGAAGTGAGCAGTTCTTC. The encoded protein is CASKGHGSGSEQFF.

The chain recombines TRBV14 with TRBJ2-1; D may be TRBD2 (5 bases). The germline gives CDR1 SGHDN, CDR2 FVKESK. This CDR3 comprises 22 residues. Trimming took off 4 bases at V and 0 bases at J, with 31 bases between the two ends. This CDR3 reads CASSPRPHTGIIPKCSYNEQFF. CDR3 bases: TGTGCCAGCAGCCCACGACCACACACGGGGATTATTCCCAAATGCTCCTACAATGAGCAGTTCTTC.

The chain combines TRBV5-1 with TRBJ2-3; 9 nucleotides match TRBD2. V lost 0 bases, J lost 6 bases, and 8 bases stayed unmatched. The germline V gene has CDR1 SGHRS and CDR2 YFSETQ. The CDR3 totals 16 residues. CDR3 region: CASSLVAGDRADTQYF. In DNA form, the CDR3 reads TGCGCCAGCAGCTTGGTAGCGGGAGATCGTGCGGATACGCAGTATTTT.

The CDR3 protein is CAARTVGNEQFF. In DNA, the CDR3 is TGTGCCGCCCGGACTGTGGGCAATGAGCAGTTCTTC. The J gene is TRBJ2-1, the V gene TRBV19; the D gene is possibly TRBD2 (5 bases). V lost 11 bases and J 6 bases, leaving 14 bases between the germline ends. The germline CDR1 and CDR2 sequences are LNHDA and SQIVND (reference sequence). The CDR3 is 12 amino acids.